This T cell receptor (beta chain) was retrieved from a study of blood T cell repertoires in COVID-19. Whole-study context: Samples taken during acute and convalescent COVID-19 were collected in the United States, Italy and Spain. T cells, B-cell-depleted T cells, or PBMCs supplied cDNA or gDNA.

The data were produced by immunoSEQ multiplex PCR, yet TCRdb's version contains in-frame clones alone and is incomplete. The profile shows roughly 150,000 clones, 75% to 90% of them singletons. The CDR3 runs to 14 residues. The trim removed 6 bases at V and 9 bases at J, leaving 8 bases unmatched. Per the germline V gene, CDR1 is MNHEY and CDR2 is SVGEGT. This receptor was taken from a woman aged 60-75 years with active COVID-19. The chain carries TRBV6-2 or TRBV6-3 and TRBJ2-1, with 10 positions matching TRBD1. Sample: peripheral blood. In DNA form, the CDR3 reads TGTGCCAGCAGCTTACCGGGACAGGGGTTTGAGCAGTTCTTC. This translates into CASSLPGQGFEQFF.